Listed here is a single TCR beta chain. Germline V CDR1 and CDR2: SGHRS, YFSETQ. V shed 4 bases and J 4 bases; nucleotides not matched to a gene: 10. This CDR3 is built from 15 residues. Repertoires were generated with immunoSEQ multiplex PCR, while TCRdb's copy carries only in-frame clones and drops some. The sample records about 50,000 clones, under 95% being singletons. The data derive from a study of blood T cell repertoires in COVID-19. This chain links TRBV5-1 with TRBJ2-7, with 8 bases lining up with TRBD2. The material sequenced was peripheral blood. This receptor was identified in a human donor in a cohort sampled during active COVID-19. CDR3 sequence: CASSPQRTSSYEQYV. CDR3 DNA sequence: TGCGCCAGCAGCCCCCAACGGACTAGCTCTTACGAGCAGTACGTC.